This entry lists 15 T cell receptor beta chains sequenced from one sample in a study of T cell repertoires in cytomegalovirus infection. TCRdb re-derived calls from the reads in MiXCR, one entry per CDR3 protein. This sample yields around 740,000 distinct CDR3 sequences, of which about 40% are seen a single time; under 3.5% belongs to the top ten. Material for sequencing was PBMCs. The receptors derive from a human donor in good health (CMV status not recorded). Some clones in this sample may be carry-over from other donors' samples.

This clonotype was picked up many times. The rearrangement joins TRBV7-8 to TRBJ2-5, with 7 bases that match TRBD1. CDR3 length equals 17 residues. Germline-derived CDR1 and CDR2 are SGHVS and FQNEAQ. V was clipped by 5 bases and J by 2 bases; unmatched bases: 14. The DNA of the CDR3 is TGTGCCAGCAGCCTACACCGATGGGACAGAGGGCAAGAGACCCAGTACTTC. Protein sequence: CASSLHRWDRGQETQYF.

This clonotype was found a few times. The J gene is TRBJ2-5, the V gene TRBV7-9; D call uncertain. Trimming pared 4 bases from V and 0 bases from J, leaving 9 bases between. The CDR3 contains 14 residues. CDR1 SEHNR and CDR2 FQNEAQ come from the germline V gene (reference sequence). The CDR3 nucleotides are TGTGCCAGCAGCTGGGCACAGTACCAAGAGACCCAGTACTTC. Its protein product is CASSWAQYQETQYF.

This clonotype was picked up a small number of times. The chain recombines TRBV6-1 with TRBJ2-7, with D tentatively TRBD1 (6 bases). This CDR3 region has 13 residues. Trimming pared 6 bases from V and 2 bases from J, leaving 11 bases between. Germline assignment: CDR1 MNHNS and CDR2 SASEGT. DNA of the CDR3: TGTGCCAGCAGGGGTGGACAGACCTACGAGCAGTACTTC. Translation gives CASRGGQTYEQYF.

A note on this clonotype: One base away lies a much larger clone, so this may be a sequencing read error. The CDR3 spells CASSLTGVQETQYF. The CDR3 DNA follows: TGTGCCAGCAGCTTGACAGGGGTTCAAGAGACCCAGTACTTC. The rearrangement joins TRBV5-4 to TRBJ2-5; 7 nucleotides match TRBD1. The CDR3 is 14 amino acids. Germline V gene lookup returns CDR1 SGHNT and CDR2 YYREEE (reference sequence). The V and J ends lost 1 base and 2 bases, in that order; junction bases with no gene match: 2.

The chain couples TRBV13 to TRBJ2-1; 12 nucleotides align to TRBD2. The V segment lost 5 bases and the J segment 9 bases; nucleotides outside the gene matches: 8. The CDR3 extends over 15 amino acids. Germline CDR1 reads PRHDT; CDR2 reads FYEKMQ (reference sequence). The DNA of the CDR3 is TGTGCCAGCAGCCCGAAATCTAGCGGGAGGGGTGAGCAGTTCTTC. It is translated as CASSPKSSGRGEQFF.

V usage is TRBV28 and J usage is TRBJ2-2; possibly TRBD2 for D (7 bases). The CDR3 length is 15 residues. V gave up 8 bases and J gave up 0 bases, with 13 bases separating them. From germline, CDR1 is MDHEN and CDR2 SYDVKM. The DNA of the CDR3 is TGTGCCAGCGGGGGGGGCCAGGCGAACACCGGGGAGCTGTTTTTT. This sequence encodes CASGGGQANTGELFF.

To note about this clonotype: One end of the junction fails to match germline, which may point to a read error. This CDR3 is CAGSSGRVSLEKLFF. For the CDR3, the DNA is TGTGCCGGCAGCTCCGGGCGAGTTTCTTTGGAAAAACTGTTTTTT. The chain couples TRBV11-2 to TRBJ1-4, with unresolved D. The length of the CDR3 is 15 residues. The germline CDR1 and CDR2 sequences are SGHAT and FQNNGV.

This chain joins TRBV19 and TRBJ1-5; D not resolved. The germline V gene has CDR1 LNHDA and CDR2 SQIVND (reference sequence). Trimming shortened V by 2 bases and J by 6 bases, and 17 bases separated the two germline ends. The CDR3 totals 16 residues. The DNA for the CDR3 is TGTGCCAGTAGTATAACGAGGGCCTCGCTGGGTCAGCCCCAGCATTTT. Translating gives CASSITRASLGQPQHF.

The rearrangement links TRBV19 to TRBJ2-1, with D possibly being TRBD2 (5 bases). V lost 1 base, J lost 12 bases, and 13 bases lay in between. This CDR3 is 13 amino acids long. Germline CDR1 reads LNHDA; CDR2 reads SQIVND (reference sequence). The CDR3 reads CASSIVGEELQFF. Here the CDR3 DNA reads TGTGCCAGTAGTATAGTGGGAGAGGAGCTGCAGTTCTTC. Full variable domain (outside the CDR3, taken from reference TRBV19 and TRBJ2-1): DGGITQSPKYLFRKEGQNVTLSCEQNLNHDAMYWYRQDPGQGLRLIYYSQIVNDFQKGDIAEGYSVSREKKESFPLTVTSAQKNPTAFYLCASSIVGEELQFFGPGTRLTVL.

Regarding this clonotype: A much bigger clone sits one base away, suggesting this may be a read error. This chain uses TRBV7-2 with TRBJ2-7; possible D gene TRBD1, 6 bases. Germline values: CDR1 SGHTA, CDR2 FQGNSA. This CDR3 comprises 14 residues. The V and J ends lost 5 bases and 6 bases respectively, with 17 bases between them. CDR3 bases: TGTGCCAGCAGCACACACACCGGCAGGGGCGAGCAGTACTTC. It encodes CASSTHTGRGEQYF.

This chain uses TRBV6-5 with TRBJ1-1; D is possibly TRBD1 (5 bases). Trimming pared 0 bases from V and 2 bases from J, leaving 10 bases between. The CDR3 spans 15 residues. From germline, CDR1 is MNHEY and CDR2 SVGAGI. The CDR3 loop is CASSYSSGTNTEAFF. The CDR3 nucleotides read TGTGCCAGCAGTTACTCTTCGGGGACCAACACTGAAGCTTTCTTT.

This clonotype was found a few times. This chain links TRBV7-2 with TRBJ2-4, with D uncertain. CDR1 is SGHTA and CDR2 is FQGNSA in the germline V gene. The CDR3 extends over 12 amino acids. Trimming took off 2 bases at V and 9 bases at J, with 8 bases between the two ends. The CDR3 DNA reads TGTGCCAGCAGCTTACTCTATGGCATTCAGTACTTC. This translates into CASSLLYGIQYF.

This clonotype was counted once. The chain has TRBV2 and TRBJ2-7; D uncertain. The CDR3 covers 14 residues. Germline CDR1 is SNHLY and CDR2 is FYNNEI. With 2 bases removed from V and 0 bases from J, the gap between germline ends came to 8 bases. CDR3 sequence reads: CASSEQLSSYEQYF. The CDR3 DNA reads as TGTGCCAGCAGTGAACAGCTTAGCTCCTACGAGCAGTACTTC. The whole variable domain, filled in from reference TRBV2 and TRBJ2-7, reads EPEVTQTPSHQVTQMGQEVILRCVPISNHLYFYWYRQILGQKVEFLVSFYNNEISEKSEIFDDQFSVERPDGSNFTLKIRSTKLEDSAMYFCASSEQLSSYEQYFGPGTRLTVT.

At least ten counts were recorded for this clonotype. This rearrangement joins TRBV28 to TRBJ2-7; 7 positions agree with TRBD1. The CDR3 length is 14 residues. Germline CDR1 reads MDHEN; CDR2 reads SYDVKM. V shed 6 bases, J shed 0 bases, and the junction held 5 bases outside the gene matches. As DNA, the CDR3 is TGTGCCAGCAGCCACAGGGGCTACTCCTACGAGCAGTACTTC. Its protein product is CASSHRGYSYEQYF. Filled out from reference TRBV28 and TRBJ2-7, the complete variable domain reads DVKVTQSSRYLVKRTGEKVFLECVQDMDHENMFWYRQDPGLGLRLIYFSYDVKMKEKGDIPEGYSVSREKKERFSLILESASTNQTSMYLCASSHRGYSYEQYFGPGTRLTVT.

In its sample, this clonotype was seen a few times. CDR3 amino acids: CASSQLGTDTQYF. The CDR3 nucleotides read TGTGCCAGCAGCCAACTCGGCACAGATACGCAGTATTTT. This chain joins TRBV4-2 and TRBJ2-3; D gene unclear. The V and J ends lost 2 bases and 1 base respectively, with 4 bases between them. The CDR3 extends over 13 amino acids. Per the germline V gene, CDR1 is LGHNA and CDR2 is YNFKEQ.